One and the same sample provided the 7 T cell receptor beta chains below, sequenced in a study of T cells after yellow fever vaccination. From the 5' RACE reads, TCRdb called clonotypes with MiXCR, one entry per CDR3 protein. Of under 550,000 distinct CDR3 sequences in the sample, 20% to 25% were seen once. The sample was PBMCs, taken roughly 20 days after the first yellow fever vaccination. The receptors stem from a man younger than 30 who received the YFV17D yellow fever vaccine.

This clonotype showed up just a few times. The V and J genes are TRBV12-3 or TRBV12-4 and TRBJ2-2; D may be TRBD2 (6 bases). Deletions cut 7 bases from V and 5 bases from J, with 11 bases between. This CDR3 spans 13 amino acids. This CDR3 reads CASKEGSTGELFF. For the CDR3, the DNA is TGTGCCAGCAAGGAGGGGAGTACCGGGGAGCTGTTTTTT.

This clonotype was observed a handful of times. The V and J genes are TRBV6-2 or TRBV6-3 and TRBJ1-1; no definite D call. The CDR3 extends over 15 amino acids. The ends were cut back, 2 bases at V and 0 bases at J, with 10 bases in the middle. Germline V gene data show CDR1 as MNHEY and CDR2 as SVGEGT. The CDR3 region is CASSYVGFLNTEAFF. The CDR3 region has the DNA TGTGCCAGCAGTTACGTGGGGTTCTTGAACACTGAAGCTTTCTTT.

In this sample, this clonotype turned up a few times. V is TRBV20-1 and J is TRBJ2-1; D gene ambiguous. The V gene's germline CDR1 is DFQATT and CDR2 SNEGSKA (reference sequence). Trimming shortened V by 5 bases and J by 8 bases, and 16 bases separated the two germline ends. CDR3 length: 13 amino acids. The CDR3 loop is CSAPKGRLDEQFF. The CDR3 DNA sequence: TGCAGTGCTCCGAAGGGCAGGCTCGATGAGCAGTTCTTC.

The J gene is TRBJ2-7, the V gene TRBV5-6; perhaps TRBD1 as D (6 bases). The V end lost 3 bases, the J end lost 0 bases, and 16 bases lay between the germline ends. The CDR3 has 16 residues. Germline assignment: CDR1 SGHDT and CDR2 YYEEEE. CDR3 in amino acids: CASSWYSGVLSYEQYF. The CDR3 bases are TGTGCCAGCAGCTGGTATTCAGGGGTCCTCTCCTACGAGCAGTACTTC.

The J gene is TRBJ2-7, the V gene TRBV6-1; D might be TRBD2 (5 bases). Between the trimmed V and J ends, which lost 5 bases and 2 bases, there was a span of 10 bases. This CDR3 spans 13 amino acids. CDR1 MNHNS and CDR2 SASEGT come from the germline V gene. The CDR3 spells CASSRTEAYEQYF. As DNA, the CDR3 is TGTGCCAGCAGTAGGACGGAGGCCTACGAGCAGTACTTC.

The gene calls are TRBV5-4 and TRBJ1-2; D call uncertain. This CDR3 is built from 15 residues. The V and J ends lost 4 bases and 5 bases respectively, with 18 bases between them. CDR1 is SGHNT, CDR2 YYREEE, per germline (reference sequence). DNA for the CDR3: TGTGCCAGCAGCCTGGACCCGCAGGCCCAATATGGCTACACCTTC. Its translation: CASSLDPQAQYGYTF.

This rearrangement joins TRBV18 to TRBJ2-1; 7 bases match TRBD1. Germline CDR1 and CDR2: KGHSH and LQKENI. With V trimmed by 6 bases and J by 4 bases, 6 bases remained unmatched. The CDR3 length is 14 residues. CDR3 residues: CASSPWGQYNEQFF. The CDR3 coding sequence is TGTGCCAGCTCGCCCTGGGGACAGTACAATGAGCAGTTCTTC.